Each of the 8 T cell receptor beta chains below was sequenced from the same sample in a study of post-analysis software for immune sequencing data. Unique molecular identifiers tagged the TCR beta cDNA libraries. TCRdb recomputed calls from the PCR reads with MiXCR, one row per CDR3 protein. This table holds 750,000 to 900,000 distinct CDR3 sequences, 40% to 55% found once. Study-wide results and caveats: About five TRBV segments appeared more often in patients than in controls, and TRBV5-6, TRBV5-1 and TRBV20-1 were among these.

These receptors have no known antigen. Sample: blood. The receptors stem from a girl aged 5-17 years with multiple sclerosis.

This clonotype was detected only a few times. The genes are TRBV7-9 and TRBJ1-1; perhaps TRBD1 as D (5 bases). V was clipped by 4 bases and J by 4 bases, with 19 bases between them. The CDR3 totals 16 residues. Germline CDR1 SEHNR, CDR2 FQNEAQ (reference sequence). The CDR3 DNA reads as TGTGCCAGCAGCTACCCCAAACAGGCTCCGGGCACTGAAGCTTTCTTT. Translation gives CASSYPKQAPGTEAFF.

The V gene is TRBV10-3, the J gene TRBJ1-1; TRBD1 matches at 8 bases. Unmatched junction bases numbered 3, after V lost 6 bases and J lost 0 bases. This CDR3 is built from 14 residues. Germline V gene lookup returns CDR1 ENHRY and CDR2 SYGVKD. In DNA form, the CDR3 reads TGTGCCATCAGGGGGACAGGCATGAACACTGAAGCTTTCTTT. It encodes CAIRGTGMNTEAFF.

The chain employs TRBV6-2 or TRBV6-3 and TRBJ2-5; D ambiguous. The CDR3 is 11 amino acids. CDR1 and CDR2 from the germline V gene are MNHEY and SVGEGT. Trimming took off 2 bases at V and 7 bases at J, with 5 bases between the two ends. Here the CDR3 DNA reads TGTGCCAGCAGTTACAGCTCGACCCAGTACTTC. Protein: CASSYSSTQYF.

The V gene is TRBV5-1, the J gene TRBJ2-3, with D uncertain. Germline loops: CDR1 SGHRS, CDR2 YFSETQ. This CDR3 has 17 residues. V was clipped by 0 bases and J by 0 bases, with 14 bases between them. CDR3 DNA sequence: TGCGCCAGCAGCTTGGCTGGTGGCTCGAGTAGCACAGATACGCAGTATTTT. The encoded protein is CASSLAGGSSSTDTQYF.

V is TRBV20-1 and J is TRBJ2-4, with 7 bases aligning to TRBD2. The CDR3 runs to 16 residues. Germline V gene data show CDR1 as DFQATT and CDR2 as SNEGSKA (reference sequence). The V gene end was trimmed by 5 bases and the J gene end by 3 bases; junction bases not matched to a gene: 13. CDR3 in amino acids: CSAPKGREMGKNIQYF. The CDR3 DNA is TGCAGTGCTCCTAAGGGGCGGGAGATGGGCAAAAACATTCAGTACTTC.

The chain has TRBV10-3 and TRBJ1-2; TRBD1 aligns across 9 bases. J was trimmed by 4 bases and V by 6 bases; bases with no gene match: 9. This CDR3 is 15 amino acids long. Germline CDR1 ENHRY, CDR2 SYGVKD. The chain's CDR3 is CAISDPDRGTYGYTF. The DNA for the CDR3 is TGTGCCATCAGCGACCCGGACAGGGGCACCTATGGCTACACCTTC.

The DNA of the CDR3 is TGTGCCAGCGTGTTCGGAGATACGGAATATTTT. It encodes CASVFGDTEYF. This chain connects TRBV12-3 or TRBV12-4 to TRBJ2-3; D ambiguous. V dropped 8 bases and J dropped 15 bases, with 18 bases sitting between them. The CDR3 has 11 residues.

This chain links TRBV24-1 with TRBJ2-5; 9 bases agree with TRBD1. This CDR3 has 17 amino acids. J was trimmed by 4 bases and V by 4 bases; bases with no gene match: 12. Germline CDR1 KGHDR, CDR2 SFDVKD. CDR3 bases: TGTGCCACCAGTGACCGTACGGGACAGGGCTATGGAGAGACCCAGTACTTC. As protein: CATSDRTGQGYGETQYF.